The following is a TCR beta chain sequence with its context. Authors' data handling: For nucleated cells, counts were estimated from reference gene primer amplification. Repertoires were generated with immunoSEQ multiplex PCR, while TCRdb's copy carries only in-frame clones and drops some. That table supplies the V and J calls and clone size; D and trimming were determined from the DNA. This sample has approximately 150,000 clones; 65% to 85% occur once, and the top ten carry roughly 5%. CDR1 and CDR2 (germline): PRHDT, FYEKMQ (reference sequence). CDR3 size: 14 residues. V gave up 3 bases and J gave up 4 bases, with 12 bases separating them. Ages ranged from roughly 18 to 100 years, with residence in around 24 US areas. People in the exposed group encountered a COVID-19 case within 2 weeks before entering the study. These data originate in a study of blood T cell repertoires in COVID-19.

This chain links TRBV13 with TRBJ1-2; D is possibly TRBD1 (6 bases). The specimen was PBMCs or T cells enriched from blood (not recorded which). The clonotype originates from a man in his sixties or seventies who had been exposed to COVID-19. CDR3 loop: CASSFPGVLYGYTF. The CDR3 DNA follows: TGTGCCAGCAGCTTCCCAGGGGTCCTCTATGGCTACACCTTC.